One and the same sample provided the 27 T cell receptor beta chains below, sequenced in a study of CD8 T cells in ankylosing spondylitis. MiXCR was run by TCRdb on the 5' RACE reads, yielding one entry per CDR3 protein. In the table there are some 150,000 distinct CDR3 sequences, roughly 44% of which are singletons. Sequenced input: synovial fluid, either unsorted or a sorted T cell fraction (not recorded which). The receptor set was obtained from a male donor with ankylosing spondylitis.

The chain combines TRBV6-1 with TRBJ1-5, with D unresolved. The V end was cut by 6 bases, the J end by 2 bases, with 8 bases between. This CDR3 comprises 13 residues. Germline V gene lookup returns CDR1 MNHNS and CDR2 SASEGT. DNA for the CDR3: TGTGCCAGCAGGAAACACCGCAATCAGCCCCAGCATTTT. The encoded protein is CASRKHRNQPQHF.

This clonotype was seen a few times. This sequence joins TRBV7-9 and TRBJ2-2; TRBD2 agrees at 12 bases. Germline V gene data show CDR1 as SEHNR and CDR2 as FQNEAQ (reference sequence). CDR3 length equals 14 residues. Unmatched junction bases numbered 2, after V lost 4 bases and J lost 8 bases. This chain's CDR3 is CASSSGLAGGELFF. The CDR3 region has the DNA TGTGCCAGCAGCTCCGGACTAGCGGGAGGGGAGCTGTTTTTT.

CDR3 nucleotides: TGCGCCAGCAGGTTAAGACAGAGGCAGTTCTTC. It is translated as CASRLRQRQFF. The chain recombines TRBV10-2 with TRBJ2-1; D possibly corresponds to TRBD1 (5 bases). The CDR3 sequence is 11 residues long. Germline CDR1 WSHSY, CDR2 SAAADI. The germline V and J ends were trimmed by 6 bases and 12 bases, with 12 bases remaining between them.

V usage is TRBV3-1 and J usage is TRBJ2-5, with 12 nucleotides matching TRBD2. CDR1 and CDR2 from the germline V gene are LGHDT and YNNKEL (reference sequence). The CDR3 runs to 17 residues. Unmatched junction bases numbered 9, after V lost 2 bases and J lost 5 bases. The CDR3 protein is CASSQPGLAGSGETQYF. CDR3 DNA: TGTGCCAGCAGCCAACCCGGACTAGCGGGGTCGGGGGAGACCCAGTACTTC.

The rearrangement joins TRBV20-1 to TRBJ1-2; the D gene is possibly TRBD1 (5 bases). Trimming took 2 bases from V and 0 from J, leaving 10 bases between them. Germline V gene data show CDR1 as DFQATT and CDR2 as SNEGSKA (reference sequence). This CDR3 is 14 amino acids long. CDR3 coding DNA: TGCAGTGCTAGATGGAGGGGAGCTAACTATGGCTACACCTTC. Protein: CSARWRGANYGYTF.

This chain links TRBV7-9 with TRBJ2-1; 10 bases match TRBD2. J gave up 8 bases and V 5 bases, and 15 bases lay outside the gene matches. This CDR3 spans 17 amino acids. CDR1 SEHNR and CDR2 FQNEAQ come from the germline V gene (reference sequence). This chain's CDR3 is CASSPPGGLAELDEQFF. In DNA form, the CDR3 reads TGTGCCAGCAGCCCCCCGGGTGGACTAGCGGAATTGGATGAGCAGTTCTTC.

V and J are TRBV9 and TRBJ1-5; D is perhaps TRBD1 (5 bases). This CDR3 has 17 residues. Germline CDR1 is SGDLS and CDR2 is YYNGEE. V dropped 0 bases and J dropped 2 bases, with 15 bases sitting between them. CDR3 residues: CASSVAGGWGGNQPQHF. Here the CDR3 DNA reads TGTGCCAGCAGCGTAGCGGGGGGTTGGGGGGGCAATCAGCCCCAGCATTTT.

This clonotype was seen at least ten times. This chain links TRBV20-1 with TRBJ1-1; D might be TRBD1 (5 bases). The CDR3 covers 13 residues. From germline, CDR1 is DFQATT and CDR2 SNEGSKA (reference sequence). V was trimmed by 7 bases and J by 4 bases, leaving 16 bases between them. The CDR3 protein is CSVSPGRVTEAFF. The CDR3 region has the DNA TGCAGTGTTAGCCCAGGGAGGGTCACTGAAGCTTTCTTT.

This clonotype was observed a single time. The chain has TRBV7-6 and TRBJ2-1, with D unclear. This CDR3 contains 12 residues. Germline V CDR1 and CDR2: SGHVS, FNYEAQ. The V end lost 3 bases, the J end lost 9 bases, and 9 bases lay between the germline ends. The CDR3 nucleotides are TGTGCCAGCAGCTTGAGTGGAAGTGAGCAGTTCTTC. Protein sequence: CASSLSGSEQFF.

The chain is built from TRBV18 and TRBJ1-1, with D maybe TRBD1 (6 bases). This CDR3 is 17 amino acids long. Per the germline V gene, CDR1 is KGHSH and CDR2 is LQKENI. V lost 0 bases and J 0 bases, leaving 14 bases between the germline ends. The CDR3, as DNA: TGTGCCAGCTCACCACCGCATGATGGACAGATGAACACTGAAGCTTTCTTT. This gives the protein CASSPPHDGQMNTEAFF.

The V gene is TRBV4-3, the J gene TRBJ2-5; 7 bases are shared with TRBD1. There are 15 residues in the CDR3. Germline CDR1 reads LGHNA; CDR2 reads YSLEER. Germline trimming cut 3 bases from V and 5 bases from J; bases unmatched to any gene: 9. The CDR3 is CASSQETRGGETQYF. CDR3 in DNA: TGCGCCAGCAGCCAGGAAACTAGAGGGGGCGAGACCCAGTACTTC.

The chain is built from TRBV29-1 and TRBJ2-2; the match to TRBD1 covers 7 bases. The J segment lost 3 bases and the V segment lost 4 bases, leaving 8 bases of the junction unmatched. This CDR3 has 15 amino acids. Germline-derived CDR1 and CDR2 are SQVTM and ANQGSEA. The CDR3 protein is CSVGGGDSDTGELFF. For the CDR3, the DNA is TGCAGCGTTGGAGGGGGCGATTCTGACACCGGGGAGCTGTTTTTT.

This clonotype was observed a few times. The chain combines TRBV28 with TRBJ2-7, with D maybe TRBD2 (6 bases). Germline loops: CDR1 MDHEN, CDR2 SYDVKM. Trimming left V 2 bases short and J 4 bases short, with 15 bases between. The CDR3 length is 15 residues. CDR3 nucleotide sequence: TGTGCCAGCAGTTTAGGCCTCGGGGGAGCGTACGAGCAGTACTTC. It yields the protein CASSLGLGGAYEQYF.

The count of this clonotype is one. This chain connects TRBV29-1 to TRBJ2-5; 7 bases agree with TRBD1. V lost 4 bases, J lost 3 bases, and 5 bases stayed unmatched. Germline CDR1 is SQVTM and CDR2 is ANQGSEA. The CDR3 has 13 residues. This chain's CDR3 is CSVASTGKETQYF. The CDR3 DNA follows: TGCAGCGTTGCCTCGACAGGGAAAGAGACCCAGTACTTC. Full variable domain (rest looked up from reference TRBV29-1 and TRBJ2-5): SAVISQKPSRDICQRGTSLTIQCQVDSQVTMMFWYRQQPGQSLTLIATANQGSEATYESGFVIDKFPISRPNLTFSTLTVSNMSPEDSSIYLCSVASTGKETQYFGPGTRLLVL.

The chain uses TRBV27 and TRBJ1-2; D ambiguous. The CDR3 runs to 13 residues. V lost 3 bases and J 5 bases, leaving 10 bases between the germline ends. Germline values: CDR1 MNHEY, CDR2 SMNVEV (reference sequence). The CDR3 is CASSLNSLYGYTF. The CDR3 region has the DNA TGTGCCAGCAGTTTGAACAGCCTTTATGGCTACACCTTC.

The J gene is TRBJ1-1, the V gene TRBV5-1; D uncertain. Germline V CDR1 and CDR2: SGHRS, YFSETQ. CDR3 length: 14 residues. The germline V and J ends were trimmed by 3 bases and 6 bases, with 15 bases remaining between them. The CDR3 nucleotides read TGCGCCAGCAGCTGGGATGGGCCGCAGGCTGAAGCTTTCTTT. This translates into CASSWDGPQAEAFF.

The table lists this clonotype with a count of one. J is TRBJ2-5 and V is TRBV7-9, with 9 nucleotides matching TRBD2. The CDR3 is made up of 17 amino acids. V shed 1 base and J 1 base; nucleotides not matched to a gene: 7. Germline V gives CDR1 SEHNR, CDR2 FQNEAQ (reference sequence). In DNA, the CDR3 is TGTGCCAGCAGCTTAGGTGCTAGCGGGGACCGCCAAGAGACCCAGTACTTC. Translated, it gives CASSLGASGDRQETQYF.

There are a few counts of this clonotype. The gene calls are TRBV6-4 and TRBJ2-1, with 7 nucleotides matching TRBD2. Germline trimming cut 5 bases from V and 7 bases from J; bases unmatched to any gene: 8. The CDR3 length is 14 residues. Germline CDR1 MRHNA, CDR2 SNTAGT. Here the CDR3 DNA reads TGTGCCAGCAGTCCTGGGGAGGGTGGGAATGAGCAGTTCTTC. Amino acid sequence: CASSPGEGGNEQFF.

The chain couples TRBV4-2 to TRBJ1-2; D not resolved. V was clipped by 0 bases and J by 7 bases, with 15 bases between them. Germline-derived CDR1 and CDR2 are LGHNA and YNFKEQ. This CDR3 has 15 residues. In DNA, the CDR3 is TGTGCCAGCAGCCAAGATTGCGGCCCCCATGGTGGCTACACCTTC. It is translated as CASSQDCGPHGGYTF.

The gene calls are TRBV5-1 and TRBJ2-2; 7 bases map to TRBD2. J lost 6 bases, V lost 5 bases, and 7 bases had no gene match. Germline lookup yields CDR1 SGHRS and CDR2 YFSETQ. This CDR3 is 14 amino acids long. As DNA, the CDR3 is TGCGCCAGCAGAGCCCAGCGGGACGCCGGGGAGCTGTTTTTT. This gives the protein CASRAQRDAGELFF. The variable domain in full, completed from reference TRBV5-1 and TRBJ2-2, reads KAGVTQTPRYLIKTRGQQVTLSCSPISGHRSVSWYQQTPGQGLQFLFEYFSETQRNKGNFPGRFSGRQFSNSRSEMNVSTLELGDSALYLCASRAQRDAGELFFGEGSRLTVL.

The count of this clonotype is one. V usage is TRBV12-3 or TRBV12-4 and J usage is TRBJ1-2; D is possibly TRBD1 (6 bases). Trimming left V 2 bases short and J 7 bases short, with 14 bases between. The CDR3 covers 14 residues. The CDR3 reads CASSLSPHRAGYTF. The CDR3 DNA reads as TGTGCCAGCAGTTTATCCCCCCACAGGGCTGGCTACACCTTC.

This clonotype has a handful of counts. The chain uses TRBV7-8 and TRBJ2-7; 8 nucleotides line up with TRBD2. The V gene's germline CDR1 is SGHVS and CDR2 FQNEAQ. The CDR3 is 18 amino acids. V lost 5 bases, J lost 2 bases, and 17 bases stayed unmatched. Here the CDR3 DNA reads TGTGCCAGCAGCCGTCCGGGACTAGTCAACCCCACGGCCTACGAGCAGTACTTC. It is translated as CASSRPGLVNPTAYEQYF.

V and J are TRBV5-1 and TRBJ2-2; no firm D call. The CDR3 length is 12 residues. Trimming took off 6 bases at V and 4 bases at J, with 7 bases between the two ends. Germline V gene sequence: CDR1 SGHRS, CDR2 YFSETQ. The CDR3 is CASNGGTGELFF. The DNA for the CDR3 is TGCGCCAGCAACGGTGGCACCGGGGAGCTGTTTTTT.

In its sample, this clonotype was seen a few times. The chain combines TRBV24-1 with TRBJ2-1; the D is unclear. The V gene lost 12 bases and the J gene lost 6 bases, with 14 bases spanning the gap. CDR3 length: 12 residues. The germline CDR1 and CDR2 sequences are KGHDR and SFDVKD. CDR3 sequence (DNA): TGTGCCGGCAGAAACCCCATCAATGAGCAGTTCTTC. It translates to CAGRNPINEQFF.

This rearrangement joins TRBV4-3 to TRBJ2-1, with D perhaps assigned TRBD1 or TRBD2 (6 bases each). The CDR3 sequence is 15 residues long. Germline CDR1 is LGHNA and CDR2 is YSLEER. Trimming removed 3 bases from V and 4 bases from J, with 13 bases in between. For the CDR3, the DNA is TGCGCCAGCAGCCAGGGCGGGACAAAATACAATGAGCAGTTCTTC. As protein: CASSQGGTKYNEQFF.

This clonotype was observed once. V usage is TRBV7-8 and J usage is TRBJ1-4, with D possibly matching TRBD1 (6 bases). Trimming stripped 2 bases from V and 8 bases from J, with 12 bases between. The CDR3 runs to 14 residues. Germline-derived CDR1 and CDR2 are SGHVS and FQNEAQ. CDR3 in DNA: TGTGCCAGCAGCTTACAGGGGTGGAGGGAAAAACTGTTTTTT. It codes for CASSLQGWREKLFF.

This clonotype was seen ten or more times. V usage is TRBV9 and J usage is TRBJ2-2; D is ambiguous. Looked up from germline, CDR1 is SGDLS and CDR2 is YYNGEE. The CDR3 covers 15 residues. Trimming shortened V by 3 bases and J by 0 bases, and 9 bases separated the two germline ends. The CDR3 region is CASSEAGSNTGELFF. Written as DNA, the CDR3 is TGTGCCAGCAGCGAGGCAGGTTCGAACACCGGGGAGCTGTTTTTT. The full variable domain, in which reference TRBV9 and TRBJ2-2 provide the parts outside the CDR3, is DSGVTQTPKHLITATGQRVTLRCSPRSGDLSVYWYQQSLDQGLQFLIQYYNGEERAKGNILERFSAQQFPDLHSELNLSSLELGDSALYFCASSEAGSNTGELFFGEGSRLTVL.